This entry concerns a single T cell receptor beta chain. This table comes from immunoSEQ multiplex PCR, and its TCRdb copy is limited to in-frame clones, with some not included. Seen here are tens of thousands of clones, around 83% observed once, and the top ten hold 1.4%. The data belong to a study of OX40 agonist ivuxolimab in advanced cancers. The CDR3 totals 16 residues. V was pared by 3 bases and J by 4 bases, with 16 bases between. Germline V gives CDR1 LNHNV, CDR2 YYDKDF (reference sequence). The receptor comes from an adult with an advanced solid tumor such as melanoma, head and neck, liver or kidney cancer. The chain couples TRBV15 to TRBJ2-1; either TRBD1 or TRBD2 may supply D (6 bases each). This material consisted of CD4+ or CD8+ T cells sorted from blood, taken in a trial of the OX40 agonist ivuxolimab. The CDR3 spells CATSSLLGGVYNEQFF. DNA of the CDR3: TGTGCCACCAGCAGCCTGTTGGGGGGCGTATACAATGAGCAGTTCTTC.